This T cell receptor (beta chain) was profiled in a study of blood T cell repertoires in COVID-19. Overall study context: Whether acute or convalescent, the COVID-19 samples came from the United States, Italy and Spain. T cells, B-cell-depleted T cells, or PBMCs provided the cDNA or gDNA that served as material.

In the original workflow: Estimated nucleated cell counts came from reference gene primer amplification. Sequencing used immunoSEQ multiplex PCR; TCRdb keeps in-frame clones, though not all of them. V and J calls and clone size come straight from that table; D and trimming were deduced from the DNA. The table has 65,000 to 70,000 clones, about 81% seen once. Germline V gene data show CDR1 as SGHDT and CDR2 as YYEEEE. This CDR3 comprises 15 residues. V shed 4 bases, J shed 9 bases, and the junction held 9 bases outside the gene matches. The TCR comes from a human donor in a cohort sampled during active COVID-19. V is TRBV5-6 and J is TRBJ1-6; 8 positions match TRBD1. The specimen was peripheral blood. Here the CDR3 reads CASSPYRGITSPLHF. In nucleotides, the CDR3 is TGTGCCAGCAGCCCATACAGGGGGATAACTTCACCCCTCCACTTT. The variable domain in full, completed from reference TRBV5-6 and TRBJ1-6, reads DAGVTQSPTHLIKTRGQQVTLRCSPKSGHDTVSWYQQALGQGPQFIFQYYEEEERQRGNFPDRFSGHQFPNYSSELNVNALLLGDSALYLCASSPYRGITSPLHFGNGTRLTVT.